One and the same sample provided the 4 T cell receptor beta chains below, sequenced in a study of CD8 T cell repertoires and HIV-1 epitope variants. These receptors' targets are unknown. Repertoires were generated with immunoSEQ multiplex PCR, while TCRdb's copy carries only in-frame clones and drops some. The profile covers fewer than 6,000 clones, with about 66% appearing a single time and over 40% taken by the ten largest. Sequencing was done on a sample of cultured CD8+ T cells derived from PBMCs. The receptors here all came from a male donor with HIV.

V usage is TRBV4-1 and J usage is TRBJ1-5, with 9 bases aligning to TRBD1. CDR1 MGHRA and CDR2 YSYEKL come from the germline V gene. Trimming cost V 4 bases and J 4 bases; bases outside gene matches: 2. The CDR3 length is 14 residues. The CDR3 DNA follows: TGCGCCAGCAGCCCGGGACAGGGAAATCAGCCCCAGCATTTT. Its protein is CASSPGQGNQPQHF.

The chain couples TRBV13 to TRBJ2-7; D is tentatively TRBD1 or TRBD2 (6 bases each). Between the trimmed V and J ends, which lost 4 bases and 0 bases, there was a span of 10 bases. The germline CDR1 and CDR2 sequences are PRHDT and FYEKMQ (reference sequence). The CDR3 consists of 14 residues. In nucleotides, the CDR3 is TGTGCCAGCAGCTCCGGGGGCCCCTCCTACGAGCAGTACTTC. As protein: CASSSGGPSYEQYF.

This sequence joins TRBV10-3 and TRBJ2-5; 9 bases are a match to TRBD1. V gave up 2 bases and J gave up 5 bases; unmatched junction bases: 3. CDR3 length: 14 residues. Germline V gene lookup returns CDR1 ENHRY and CDR2 SYGVKD. CDR3 loop: CAISERQGGETQYF. CDR3 nucleotides: TGTGCCATCAGTGAGAGACAGGGGGGCGAGACCCAGTACTTC.

V is TRBV5-4 and J is TRBJ2-7; TRBD2 matches 8 bases. The V gene's germline CDR1 is SGHNT and CDR2 YYREEE (reference sequence). This CDR3 comprises 12 residues. V lost 5 bases and J lost 5; bases outside the gene matches: 3. This CDR3 reads CASSPGGDEQYF. CDR3 nucleotides: TGTGCCAGCAGTCCGGGGGGGGACGAGCAGTACTTC.